This TCR beta chain was profiled in a study of graft-versus-host responses after intestinal transplantation. Overall study context: The recipients all started with anti-thymocyte globulin induction and then took tacrolimus and steroids for 2 to 4 years.

Profiled with immunoSEQ multiplex PCR; TCRdb holds only in-frame clones, not every one. Seen here are more than 85,000 clones, 85% to 95% observed once, and the top ten hold 2% to 2.5%. Germline values: CDR1 GTSNPN, CDR2 SVGIG (reference sequence). The V and J ends lost 4 bases and 1 base respectively, with 10 bases between them. CDR3 length equals 13 residues. Turning to this clone: Antigen: not known.

This chain uses TRBV30 with TRBJ1-1; D is possibly TRBD1 (5 bases). This material consisted of unstimulated CD8+ T cells sorted from spleen or lymph node cells, taken before intestinal transplant. The sequence came from a human donor who received an intestinal transplant. In DNA form, the CDR3 reads TGTGCCTGGAATCAGGGAACGAACACTGAAGCTTTCTTT. This gives the protein CAWNQGTNTEAFF. The full variable domain, its missing parts supplied by reference TRBV30 and TRBJ1-1, is SQTIHQWPATLVQPVGSPLSLECTVEGTSNPNLYWYRQAAGRGLQLLFYSVGIGQISSEVPQNLSASRPQDRQFILSSKKLLLSDSGFYLCAWNQGTNTEAFFGQGTRLTVV.